What follows is one T cell receptor (beta chain) and its context. In the original workflow: Estimates of nucleated cell counts were drawn from the amplification of reference gene primers. This table comes from immunoSEQ multiplex PCR, and its TCRdb copy is limited to in-frame clones, with some not included. The D gene and trimming were derived from the DNA, and the V and J assignments and clone size from that table. This sample has 250,000 to 300,000 clones; approximately 90% occur once, and the top ten carry around 0.91%. Germline assignment: CDR1 MNHEY and CDR2 SMNVEV (reference sequence). V lost 5 bases and J lost 8, with 15 bases in between. This CDR3 is built from 13 residues. These data originate in a study of blood T cell repertoires in COVID-19. The overall study: The United States, Italy and Spain were the sources of the acute and convalescent COVID-19 samples. Sources were T cells, B-cell-depleted T cells, or PBMCs; the material itself was cDNA or gDNA.

Sequencing was performed on peripheral blood. This TCR was recovered from a woman aged 40 to 49 who had recovered from COVID-19. V usage is TRBV27 and J usage is TRBJ1-2; D gene ambiguous. This CDR3 is CASSPTPPWGYTF. The CDR3 DNA reads as TGTGCCAGCAGTCCAACTCCCCCGTGGGGCTACACCTTC.